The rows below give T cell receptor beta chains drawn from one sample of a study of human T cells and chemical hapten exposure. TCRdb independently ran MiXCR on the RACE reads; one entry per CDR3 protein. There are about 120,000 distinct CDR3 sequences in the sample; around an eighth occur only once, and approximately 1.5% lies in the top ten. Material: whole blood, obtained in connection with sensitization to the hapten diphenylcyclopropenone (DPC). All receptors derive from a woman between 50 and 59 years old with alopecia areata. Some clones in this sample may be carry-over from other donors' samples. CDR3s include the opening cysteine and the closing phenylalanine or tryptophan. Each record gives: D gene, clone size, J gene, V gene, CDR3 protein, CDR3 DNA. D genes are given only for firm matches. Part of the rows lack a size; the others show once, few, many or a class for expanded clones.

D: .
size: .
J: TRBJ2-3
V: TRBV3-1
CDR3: CASSQQVSDTQYF
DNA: TGTGCCAGCAGCCAACAGGTCTCAGATACGCAGTATTTT

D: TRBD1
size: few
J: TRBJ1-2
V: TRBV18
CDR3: CASSPDRNSLHTF
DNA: TGTGCCAGCTCACCGGACAGGAATTCCTTACACACCTTC

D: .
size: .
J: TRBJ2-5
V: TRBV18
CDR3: CASSPPGLQETQYF
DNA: TGTGCCAGCTCACCACCGGGACTGCAAGAGACCCAGTACTTC

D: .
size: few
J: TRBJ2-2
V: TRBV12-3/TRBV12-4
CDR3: CASSLKGTGELFF
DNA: TGTGCCAGCAGTTTAAAGGGCACCGGGGAGCTGTTTTTT

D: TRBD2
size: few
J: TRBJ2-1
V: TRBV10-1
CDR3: CASSGSQLGLGSDEQFF
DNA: TGCGCCAGCAGTGGCTCGCAGTTGGGACTAGGCTCCGATGAGCAGTTCTTC

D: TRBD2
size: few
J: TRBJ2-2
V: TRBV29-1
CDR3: CSVGATSVNTGELFF
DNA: TGCAGCGTTGGGGCGACTAGCGTAAACACCGGGGAGCTGTTTTTT

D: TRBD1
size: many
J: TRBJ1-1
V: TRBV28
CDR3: CASRARQGAKPDTEAFF
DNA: TGTGCCAGCAGGGCCCGACAGGGGGCCAAGCCGGACACTGAAGCTTTCTTT

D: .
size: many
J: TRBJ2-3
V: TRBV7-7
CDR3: CASSLGGTNTDTQYF
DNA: TGTGCCAGCAGCTTAGGCGGGACGAACACAGATACGCAGTATTTT

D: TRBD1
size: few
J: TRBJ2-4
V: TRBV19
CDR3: CASSSYPGQGQLLLGNIQYF
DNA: TGTGCCAGTAGTTCATACCCCGGACAGGGTCAACTTTTGTTAGGGAACATTCAGTACTTC

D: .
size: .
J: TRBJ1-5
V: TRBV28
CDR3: CASTNYSPPGTKSNQPQHF
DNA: TGTGCCAGCACCAACTATTCCCCTCCCGGGACAAAGAGCAATCAGCCCCAGCATTTT

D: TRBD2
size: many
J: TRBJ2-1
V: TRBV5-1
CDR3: CASSAGLVEQFF
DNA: TGCGCCAGCAGCGCGGGACTAGTTGAGCAGTTCTTC

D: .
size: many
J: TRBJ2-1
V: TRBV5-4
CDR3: CASSLGTPSNEQFF
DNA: TGTGCCAGCAGCTTGGGTACGCCGTCCAATGAGCAGTTCTTC

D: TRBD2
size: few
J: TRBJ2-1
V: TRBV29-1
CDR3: CSVVGRLAGRNEQFF
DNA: TGCAGCGTCGTCGGGAGGCTAGCGGGGAGGAATGAGCAGTTCTTC

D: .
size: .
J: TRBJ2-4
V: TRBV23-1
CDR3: CASSQSLPAPRENIQYF
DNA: TGCGCCAGCAGTCAATCGCTTCCGGCCCCCCGGGAAAACATTCAGTACTTC

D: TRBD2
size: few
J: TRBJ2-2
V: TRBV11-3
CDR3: CASSPRLAPPIKNTGELFF
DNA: TGTGCCAGCAGCCCGCGACTAGCCCCACCAATTAAGAACACCGGGGAGCTGTTTTTT

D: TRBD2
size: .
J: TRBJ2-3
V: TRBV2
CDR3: CASRERDTDTQYF
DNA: TGTGCCAGCAGAGAGCGGGACACAGATACGCAGTATTTT

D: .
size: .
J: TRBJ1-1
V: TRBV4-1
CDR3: CASSHPLGSEAFF
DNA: TGCGCCAGCAGCCACCCATTGGGGTCTGAAGCTTTCTTT

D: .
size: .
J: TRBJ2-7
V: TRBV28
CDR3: CASTTPGYEQYF
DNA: TGTGCCAGCACCACCCCCGGATACGAGCAGTACTTC

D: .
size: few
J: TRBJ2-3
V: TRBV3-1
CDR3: CASSPNAGTPGTDTQYF
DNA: TGTGCCAGCAGCCCCAACGCCGGGACTCCAGGAACCGATACGCAGTATTTT

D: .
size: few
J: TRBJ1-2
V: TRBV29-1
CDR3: CSVDSGSNYGYTF
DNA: TGCAGCGTGGATTCAGGGTCGAACTATGGCTACACCTTC

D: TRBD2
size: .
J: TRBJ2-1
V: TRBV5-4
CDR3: CASSSWTSGRRYNEQFF
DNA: TGTGCCAGCAGCTCCTGGACTAGCGGGAGGAGGTACAATGAGCAGTTCTTC

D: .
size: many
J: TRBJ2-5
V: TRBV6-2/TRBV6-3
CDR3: CASSSTSSGTQYF
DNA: TGTGCCAGCAGTTCCACTAGCTCGGGGACCCAGTACTTC

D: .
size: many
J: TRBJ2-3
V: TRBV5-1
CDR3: CASSLSKGTDTQYF
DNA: TGCGCCAGCAGCTTAAGTAAGGGCACAGATACGCAGTATTTT

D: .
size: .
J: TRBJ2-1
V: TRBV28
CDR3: CASSKAGPQFF
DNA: TGTGCCAGCAGCAAGGCCGGACCGCAGTTCTTC

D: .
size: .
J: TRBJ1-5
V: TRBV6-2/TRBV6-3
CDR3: CASSEQDSRLGQPQHF
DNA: TGTGCCAGCAGTGAGCAGGACAGTAGATTGGGTCAGCCCCAGCATTTT

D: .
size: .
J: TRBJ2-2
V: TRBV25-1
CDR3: CASRAPITGELFF
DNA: TGTGCCAGCAGGGCGCCGATCACGGGGGAGCTGTTTTTT

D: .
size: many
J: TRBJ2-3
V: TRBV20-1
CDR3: CSASGVSTDTQYF
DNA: TGCAGTGCTAGTGGCGTTTCCACAGATACGCAGTATTTT

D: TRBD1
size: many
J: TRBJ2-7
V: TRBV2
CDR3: CATEPGTGKSEQYF
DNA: TGTGCCACAGAGCCCGGGACAGGGAAGAGTGAGCAGTACTTC

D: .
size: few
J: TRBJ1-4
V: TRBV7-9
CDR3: CASSLGSNEKLFF
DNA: TGTGCCAGCAGCTTGGGTTCTAATGAAAAACTGTTTTTT

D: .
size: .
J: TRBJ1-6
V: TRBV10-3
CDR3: CAIRDSLSSPLHF
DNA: TGTGCCATCAGGGACAGTTTAAGTTCACCCCTCCACTTT

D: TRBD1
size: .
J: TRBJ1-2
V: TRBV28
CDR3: CASRSTGGNGYTF
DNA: TGTGCCAGCCGATCAACAGGGGGCAATGGCTACACCTTC

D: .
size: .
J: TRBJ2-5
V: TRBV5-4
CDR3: CASSLDQFQETQYF
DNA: TGTGCCAGCAGCTTGGACCAATTCCAAGAGACCCAGTACTTC

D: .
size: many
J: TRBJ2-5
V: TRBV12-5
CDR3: CASGLGPRGRTQYF
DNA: TGTGCTAGTGGTTTGGGGCCCCGTGGTCGGACCCAGTACTTC

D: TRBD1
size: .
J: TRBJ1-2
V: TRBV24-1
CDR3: CATSDLAPGTAGGYTF
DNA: TGTGCCACCAGTGATTTGGCCCCTGGGACAGCGGGAGGCTACACCTTC

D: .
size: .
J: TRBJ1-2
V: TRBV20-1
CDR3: CSASSGAMEGYTF
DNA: TGCAGTGCTAGTTCAGGGGCCATGGAGGGCTACACCTTC

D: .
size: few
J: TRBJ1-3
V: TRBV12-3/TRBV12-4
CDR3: CASSPQYRGGNTIYF
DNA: TGTGCCAGCAGTCCACAGTATAGGGGTGGAAACACCATATATTTT

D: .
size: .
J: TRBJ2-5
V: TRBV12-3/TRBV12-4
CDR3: CASSMAGASRTQYF
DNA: TGTGCCAGCAGCATGGCGGGGGCTTCCAGGACCCAGTACTTC

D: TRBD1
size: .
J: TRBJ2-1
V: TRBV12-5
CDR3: CASGLGGQPPFF
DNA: TGTGCTAGTGGTTTGGGGGGACAGCCCCCGTTCTTC

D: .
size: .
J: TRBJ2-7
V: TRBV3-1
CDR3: CASSQGASGHLEQYF
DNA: TGTGCCAGCAGCCAAGGGGCGTCAGGCCACCTCGAGCAGTACTTC

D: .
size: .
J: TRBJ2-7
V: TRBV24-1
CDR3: CATSDLRANEQYF
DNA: TGTGCCACCAGTGATTTGCGGGCTAACGAGCAGTACTTC

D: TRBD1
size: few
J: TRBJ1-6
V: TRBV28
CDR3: CASSWTGANSPLHF
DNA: TGTGCCAGCAGCTGGACAGGCGCCAATTCACCCCTCCACTTT

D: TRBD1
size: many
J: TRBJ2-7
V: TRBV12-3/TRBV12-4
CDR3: CASSTGTGRSQYF
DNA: TGTGCCAGCAGTACCGGGACAGGGAGGTCGCAGTACTTC

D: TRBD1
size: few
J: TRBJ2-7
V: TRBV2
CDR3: CASSLIGGASYEQYF
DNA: TGTGCCAGCAGTTTGATAGGGGGCGCGTCCTACGAGCAGTACTTC

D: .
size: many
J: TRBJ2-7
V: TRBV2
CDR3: CASSEGWTASYEQYF
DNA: TGTGCCAGCAGTGAAGGCTGGACGGCCTCCTACGAGCAGTACTTC